The 32 T cell receptor beta chains below were found in one sample sequenced in a study of T-cell memory formation after mild COVID-19. MiXCR, applied by TCRdb to the 5' RACE reads, yields one record per CDR3 protein. Altogether about 290,000 distinct CDR3 sequences are present, more than 15% being singletons, with the ten largest covering roughly 20%. Sequencing was carried out using PBMCs or a T cell subset sorted from them (not recorded which). The receptors come from a man aged 18 to 30 who had mild COVID-19 (a few samples of this study predate the infection). Cell type and time point are not known.

This clonotype came up a few times. V usage is TRBV12-3 or TRBV12-4 and J usage is TRBJ1-3, with TRBD1 as a possible D gene (5 bases). The CDR3 loop spans 14 amino acids. Trimming took off 3 bases at V and 6 bases at J, with 12 bases between the two ends. The CDR3 nucleotides are TGTGCCAGCAGTTTGGGCCTCAGGGCAAACACCATATATTTT. It specifies CASSLGLRANTIYF.

This clonotype has only a few counts. The genes are TRBV25-1 and TRBJ2-3; D remains unclear. Germline V CDR1 and CDR2: MGHDK, SYGVNS. The ends were cut back, 3 bases at V and 6 bases at J, with 13 bases in the middle. The CDR3 spans 14 residues. The CDR3 is CASSDPWVGDTQYF. For the CDR3, the DNA is TGTGCCAGCAGTGACCCATGGGTGGGGGATACGCAGTATTTT.

The V and J genes are TRBV28 and TRBJ1-1; D unclear. Germline V lookup: CDR1 MDHEN, CDR2 SYDVKM. V dropped 6 bases and J dropped 0 bases, with 14 bases sitting between them. The CDR3 covers 15 residues. The CDR3 nucleotides are TGTGCCAGCAGCCCGACTCAGAACATGAACACTGAAGCTTTCTTT. Translating it yields CASSPTQNMNTEAFF. Based on the CDR3 plus reference TRBV28 and TRBJ1-1, the full variable domain is DVKVTQSSRYLVKRTGEKVFLECVQDMDHENMFWYRQDPGLGLRLIYFSYDVKMKEKGDIPEGYSVSREKKERFSLILESASTNQTSMYLCASSPTQNMNTEAFFGQGTRLTVV.

A word on this clonotype: The junction departs from the called germline gene at one end, perhaps through a read error. The chain uses TRBV6-5 and TRBJ2-3; TRBD1 matches 7 bases. This CDR3 has 15 amino acids. Germline CDR1 reads MNHEY; CDR2 reads SVGAGI. The CDR3 DNA is TGTGTCAGCAGTTACTCGACAGGGATCCCAGATACGCAGTATTTT. This codes for CVSSYSTGIPDTQYF.

This clonotype was seen a handful of times. The rearrangement uses TRBV5-1 and TRBJ1-2; 10 bases align to TRBD1. This CDR3 spans 15 amino acids. Per germline, CDR1 SGHRS and CDR2 YFSETQ. V gave up 4 bases and J gave up 2 bases; unmatched junction bases: 5. The CDR3 region has the DNA TGCGCCAGCAGCCGGGGGACAGGGGCGAACTATGGCTACACCTTC. It encodes CASSRGTGANYGYTF. Variable domain in full (rest from reference TRBV5-1 and TRBJ1-2): KAGVTQTPRYLIKTRGQQVTLSCSPISGHRSVSWYQQTPGQGLQFLFEYFSETQRNKGNFPGRFSGRQFSNSRSEMNVSTLELGDSALYLCASSRGTGANYGYTFGSGTRLTVV.

The chain combines TRBV4-1 with TRBJ1-6; possible D gene TRBD1, 5 bases. Germline CDR1 is MGHRA and CDR2 is YSYEKL. With 4 bases removed from V and 0 bases from J, the gap between germline ends came to 7 bases. CDR3 length: 15 residues. CDR3 region: CASSPGSSYNSPLHF. The CDR3 DNA reads TGCGCCAGCAGCCCAGGGAGCTCCTATAATTCACCCCTCCACTTT.

This clonotype came up many times. The chain joins TRBV4-1 to TRBJ2-7, with 7 bases aligning to TRBD1. J gave up 6 bases and V 3 bases, and 11 bases lay outside the gene matches. The CDR3 extends over 15 amino acids. Germline V CDR1 and CDR2: MGHRA, YSYEKL. The CDR3 coding sequence is TGCGCCAGCAGCCAGCGTGGGACAGAGACAGGCGAGCAGTACTTC. It encodes CASSQRGTETGEQYF.

The chain joins TRBV6-5 to TRBJ2-1, with 9 bases matching TRBD1. The V segment lost 7 bases and the J segment 8 bases; nucleotides outside the gene matches: 9. Germline V CDR1 and CDR2: MNHEY, SVGAGI. The CDR3 loop spans 14 amino acids. The CDR3 DNA reads as TGTGCCAGCAAACCGGGACAGGGCAACGATGAGCAGTTCTTC. It codes for CASKPGQGNDEQFF.

This clonotype has ten or more counts. The V and J genes are TRBV7-2 and TRBJ2-1; 11 bases are a match to TRBD2. The V and J ends lost 2 bases and 9 bases, in that order; junction bases with no gene match: 6. CDR3 size: 15 residues. Germline CDR1 reads SGHTA; CDR2 reads FQGNSA. The CDR3 spells CASSLTGLAGGEQFF. CDR3 coding DNA: TGTGCCAGCAGCTTAACCGGGCTAGCGGGGGGTGAGCAGTTCTTC. Using reference TRBV7-2 and TRBJ2-1 for the parts outside the CDR3, the full variable domain is GAGVSQSPSNKVTEKGKDVELRCDPISGHTALYWYRQSLGQGLEFLIYFQGNSAPDKSGLPSDRFSAERTGGSVSTLTIQRTQQEDSAVYLCASSLTGLAGGEQFFGPGTRLTVL.

This clonotype came up a few times. This chain uses TRBV28 with TRBJ1-1; 7 nucleotides line up with TRBD1. This CDR3 is built from 15 residues. Unmatched junction bases numbered 7, after V lost 5 bases and J lost 1 base. Germline V gene lookup returns CDR1 MDHEN and CDR2 SYDVKM. Written as DNA, the CDR3 is TGTGCCAGCAGTAACAGGGGAGGTTCGAACACTGAAGCTTTCTTT. Translated: CASSNRGGSNTEAFF.

In DNA form, the CDR3 reads TGTGCCAGCAGCTTGTCGGCAGGGGTTAGAGAGACCCAGTACTTC. The encoded protein is CASSLSAGVRETQYF. The chain is built from TRBV7-7 and TRBJ2-5, with D perhaps matching TRBD1 (6 bases). The V and J ends lost 3 bases and 4 bases respectively, with 15 bases between them. Germline assignment: CDR1 SSHAT and CDR2 FNYEAQ (reference sequence). This CDR3 comprises 15 residues.

V gene TRBV4-1 combines with J gene TRBJ2-1, with TRBD2 matching over 13 bases. This CDR3 region has 16 residues. Germline values: CDR1 MGHRA, CDR2 YSYEKL. With V trimmed by 4 bases and J by 1 base, 1 base remained unmatched. CDR3 nucleotides: TGCGCCAGCAGCCCGGGACTAGCGGGGTCCTACAATGAGCAGTTCTTC. As protein: CASSPGLAGSYNEQFF.

This chain joins TRBV2 and TRBJ2-1, with D possibly matching TRBD2 (5 bases). CDR1 is SNHLY and CDR2 is FYNNEI in the germline V gene. The CDR3 spans 12 residues. V shed 10 bases and J shed 6 bases, with 13 bases lying between them. Here the CDR3 reads CATTLRGNEQFF. The CDR3 nucleotides read TGTGCCACCACCCTCCGGGGCAATGAGCAGTTCTTC. The variable domain in full, completed from reference TRBV2 and TRBJ2-1, reads EPEVTQTPSHQVTQMGQEVILRCVPISNHLYFYWYRQILGQKVEFLVSFYNNEISEKSEIFDDQFSVERPDGSNFTLKIRSTKLEDSAMYFCATTLRGNEQFFGPGTRLTVL.

A few counts support this clonotype. The chain carries TRBV27 and TRBJ2-2; 9 bases are a match to TRBD1. Germline V gene lookup returns CDR1 MNHEY and CDR2 SMNVEV (reference sequence). The CDR3 totals 19 residues. Trimming cost V 4 bases and J 4 bases; bases outside gene matches: 16. This CDR3 reads CASSSDPTGGYDGTGELFF. The CDR3 bases are TGTGCCAGCAGTTCCGACCCGACAGGGGGGTACGATGGCACCGGGGAGCTGTTTTTT.

The chain couples TRBV7-8 to TRBJ2-5; maybe TRBD2 (7 bases). The CDR3 has 15 amino acids. V lost 6 bases and J 3 bases, leaving 17 bases between the germline ends. Looked up from germline, CDR1 is SGHVS and CDR2 is FQNEAQ. In DNA form, the CDR3 reads TGTGCCAGCAGAAAAGGCCAGCGGGACAAAGAGACCCAGTACTTC. This translates into CASRKGQRDKETQYF.

This clonotype has just a few counts. The V gene is TRBV7-2, the J gene TRBJ2-1; the D is unclear. CDR1 is SGHTA and CDR2 is FQGNSA in the germline V gene. This CDR3 contains 14 residues. Trimming removed 3 bases at V and 5 bases at J, with 11 bases between. CDR3 region: CASSLRTSDNEQFF. CDR3 DNA sequence: TGTGCCAGCAGCTTGCGCACCTCTGACAATGAGCAGTTCTTC. The full variable domain, its missing parts supplied by reference TRBV7-2 and TRBJ2-1, is GAGVSQSPSNKVTEKGKDVELRCDPISGHTALYWYRQSLGQGLEFLIYFQGNSAPDKSGLPSDRFSAERTGGSVSTLTIQRTQQEDSAVYLCASSLRTSDNEQFFGPGTRLTVL.

This chain links TRBV4-2 with TRBJ2-2, with D possibly TRBD1 on 5 matching bases. Germline V gives CDR1 LGHNA, CDR2 YNFKEQ. Trimming removed 1 base at V and 7 bases at J, with 13 bases between. The CDR3 runs to 15 residues. CDR3 bases: TGTGCCAGCAGCCAAGTTCAGGGTTTTGTCGGGGAGCTGTTTTTT. As protein: CASSQVQGFVGELFF.

The chain recombines TRBV5-1 with TRBJ1-1, with D perhaps TRBD1 (6 bases). V was cut by 4 bases and J by 1 base, with 11 bases left in between. This CDR3 is built from 14 residues. Germline V CDR1 and CDR2: SGHRS, YFSETQ. DNA of the CDR3: TGCGCCAGCAGCCCGGACAGTACGAACACTGAAGCTTTCTTT. This translates into CASSPDSTNTEAFF.

V is TRBV5-1 and J is TRBJ1-1; D is undetermined. Germline V gene sequence: CDR1 SGHRS, CDR2 YFSETQ. The germline V and J ends were trimmed by 4 bases and 1 base, with 11 bases remaining between them. This CDR3 region has 14 residues. The CDR3 DNA follows: TGCGCCAGCAGCCGCCGATCACGGAACACTGAAGCTTTCTTT. Its protein is CASSRRSRNTEAFF.

The chain has TRBV7-2 and TRBJ2-5; TRBD1 or TRBD2 may be the D gene (5 bases each). Looked up from germline, CDR1 is SGHTA and CDR2 is FQGNSA. V was shortened by 6 bases and J by 1 base, with 9 bases between the two germline ends. The CDR3 runs 13 residues. In DNA, the CDR3 is TGTGCCAGCAGGGGACCTATCCAAGAGACCCAGTACTTC. It yields the protein CASRGPIQETQYF.

V usage is TRBV5-5 and J usage is TRBJ2-2; 10 bases fit TRBD1. Trimming at V came to 0 bases and at J to 6 bases, leaving 5 bases not matched to a gene. This CDR3 is 16 amino acids long. Germline lookup yields CDR1 SGHKS and CDR2 YYEKEE (reference sequence). The CDR3 DNA reads as TGTGCCAGCAGCTTGGGGGACAGGGGTCTCGCCGGGGAGCTGTTTTTT. Protein: CASSLGDRGLAGELFF.

This rearrangement joins TRBV15 to TRBJ1-3, with D uncertain. V was clipped by 5 bases and J by 7 bases, with 12 bases between them. CDR1 is LNHNV, CDR2 YYDKDF, per germline (reference sequence). The CDR3 contains 13 residues. The CDR3: CATSPRRDNTIYF. The CDR3 nucleotides read TGTGCCACCAGCCCCCGCCGGGATAACACCATATATTTT.

This clonotype was seen a single time. The V and J genes are TRBV25-1 and TRBJ2-4, with D hard to call. The CDR3 runs 14 residues. From germline, CDR1 is MGHDK and CDR2 SYGVNS. V lost 3 bases to trimming and J lost 1 base, with 7 bases between them. CDR3 protein: CASSDGRAKNIQYF. In DNA form, the CDR3 reads TGTGCCAGCAGTGACGGACGGGCCAAAAACATTCAGTACTTC. The variable domain in full, with the rest retrieved from reference TRBV25-1 and TRBJ2-4, is EADIYQTPRYLVIGTGKKITLECSQTMGHDKMYWYQQDPGMELHLIHYSYGVNSTEKGDLSSESTVSRIRTEHFPLTLESARPSHTSQYLCASSDGRAKNIQYFGAGTRLSVL.

This chain connects TRBV4-3 to TRBJ2-1; a possible D gene is TRBD1 (6 bases). Germline lookup yields CDR1 LGHNA and CDR2 YSLEER. The CDR3 sequence is 15 residues long. The V end was cut by 4 bases, the J end by 5 bases, with 15 bases between. CDR3 DNA: TGCGCCAGCAGCCCGGGACAATCTCTGCACAATGAGCAGTTCTTC. This sequence encodes CASSPGQSLHNEQFF.

This chain joins TRBV28 and TRBJ2-3; 7 bases map to TRBD2. Germline V gene sequence: CDR1 MDHEN, CDR2 SYDVKM. Germline trimming cut 2 bases from V and 0 bases from J; bases unmatched to any gene: 8. This CDR3 spans 17 amino acids. CDR3 nucleotides: TGTGCCAGCAGTTTACCCCCTGGCGGGGGTAGCACAGATACGCAGTATTTT. It yields the protein CASSLPPGGGSTDTQYF. The whole variable domain, remainder taken from reference TRBV28 and TRBJ2-3, is DVKVTQSSRYLVKRTGEKVFLECVQDMDHENMFWYRQDPGLGLRLIYFSYDVKMKEKGDIPEGYSVSREKKERFSLILESASTNQTSMYLCASSLPPGGGSTDTQYFGPGTRLTVL.

V gene TRBV7-2 combines with J gene TRBJ2-3; D possibly corresponds to TRBD1 (6 bases). V gave up 8 bases and J gave up 2 bases, with 14 bases separating them. The CDR3 is 14 amino acids. Germline V gene data show CDR1 as SGHTA and CDR2 as FQGNSA. CDR3 residues: CASGGVLFTDTQYF. Written as DNA, the CDR3 is TGTGCCAGCGGGGGCGTCCTCTTCACAGATACGCAGTATTTT.

This clonotype was counted between two and nine times. V is TRBV5-6 and J is TRBJ1-3; no firm D call. Germline CDR1 reads SGHDT; CDR2 reads YYEEEE. The CDR3 is 17 amino acids. Trimming removed 4 bases at V and 2 bases at J, with 19 bases between. The CDR3 loop is CASSPQGQAPPGNTIYF. DNA for the CDR3: TGTGCCAGCAGCCCGCAAGGCCAAGCCCCCCCTGGAAACACCATATATTTT.

This clonotype appeared a few times. The V call is TRBV20-1, the J call TRBJ2-7; 9 bases fit TRBD2. In germline, CDR1 is DFQATT, CDR2 SNEGSKA (reference sequence). The CDR3 loop spans 16 amino acids. V shed 1 base, J shed 3 bases, and the junction held 10 bases outside the gene matches. CDR3 sequence: CSARGISSGGNYEQYF. CDR3 coding DNA: TGCAGTGCTAGAGGAATTTCAAGCGGGGGGAACTACGAGCAGTACTTC.

V usage is TRBV4-1 and J usage is TRBJ1-2; D may be TRBD1 (5 bases). V was clipped by 1 base and J by 4 bases, with 10 bases between them. Germline-derived CDR1 and CDR2 are MGHRA and YSYEKL. The CDR3 totals 14 residues. The CDR3 coding sequence is TGCGCCAGCAGCCAAGCGGGGCGGTCCTATGGCTACACCTTC. It yields the protein CASSQAGRSYGYTF.

V and J are TRBV7-2 and TRBJ1-1; D possibly corresponds to TRBD1 (5 bases). Germline CDR1 reads SGHTA; CDR2 reads FQGNSA. V lost 6 bases, J lost 1 base, and 9 bases lay in between. The CDR3 sequence is 13 residues long. The CDR3 region has the DNA TGTGCCAGCAGAAGGGGCACGAACACTGAAGCTTTCTTT. Its translation is CASRRGTNTEAFF.

In this sample, this clonotype turned up many times. The chain is built from TRBV7-9 and TRBJ2-5, with a possible D match to TRBD1 (5 bases). Per the germline V gene, CDR1 is SEHNR and CDR2 is FQNEAQ (reference sequence). This CDR3 contains 11 residues. The V end lost 5 bases, the J end lost 5 bases, and 6 bases lay between the germline ends. The CDR3 DNA reads as TGTGCCAGCAGCGCAGGGGAGACCCAGTACTTC. Translated: CASSAGETQYF.

V is TRBV12-3 or TRBV12-4 and J is TRBJ2-5; 10 positions match TRBD2. The CDR3 spans 16 residues. Trimming cost V 5 bases and J 4 bases; bases outside gene matches: 10. This CDR3 reads CASSAASGGAGETQYF. In DNA, the CDR3 is TGTGCCAGCAGTGCCGCGAGCGGGGGGGCCGGAGAGACCCAGTACTTC.